The rows below give T cell receptor beta chains drawn from one sample of a study of identical twins. TCRdb re-called the 5' RACE reads through MiXCR, storing one row per CDR3 protein. In the table there are some 500,000 distinct CDR3 sequences, nearly 10% of which are singletons. These same data were also listed under a study on yellow fever vaccine responses in identical twins.

The source material was PBMCs. The receptor source for this set is a woman younger than 30 in good health. CDR3s include the opening cysteine and the closing phenylalanine or tryptophan. A D gene is named only where the DNA matches it firmly. Not all rows give a size; the values are once, few, many and, for expanded clones, a class.

D gene: TRBD1
J gene: TRBJ2-1
V gene: TRBV5-1
clone size: -
CDR3 protein: CASSRTGGKDEQFF
CDR3 DNA: TGCGCCAGCAGCCGGACAGGGGGGAAGGATGAGCAGTTCTTC

D gene: -
J gene: TRBJ2-7
V gene: TRBV20-1
clone size: many
CDR3 protein: CSARTGREFYEQYF
CDR3 DNA: TGCAGTGCTAGGACAGGGAGGGAGTTCTACGAGCAGTACTTC

D gene: TRBD1
J gene: TRBJ2-5
V gene: TRBV11-1
clone size: few
CDR3 protein: CASSSTVVRTGYQETQYF
CDR3 DNA: TGTGCCAGCAGCTCAACTGTCGTCAGGACAGGGTATCAAGAGACCCAGTACTTC

D gene: TRBD2
J gene: TRBJ2-5
V gene: TRBV2
clone size: many
CDR3 protein: CASSGVTSGPLQETQYF
CDR3 DNA: TGTGCCAGCAGTGGTGTGACTAGCGGGCCCCTACAAGAGACCCAGTACTTC

D gene: TRBD2
J gene: TRBJ2-1
V gene: TRBV20-1
clone size: many
CDR3 protein: CSARDLYGGLAVDEQFF
CDR3 DNA: TGCAGTGCTAGAGATCTATACGGGGGACTAGCGGTCGATGAGCAGTTCTTC

D gene: TRBD2
J gene: TRBJ2-1
V gene: TRBV5-1
clone size: many
CDR3 protein: CASSLTGAGYNEQFF
CDR3 DNA: TGCGCCAGCAGCTTAACGGGAGCGGGGTACAATGAGCAGTTCTTC

D gene: TRBD1
J gene: TRBJ2-7
V gene: TRBV7-2
clone size: many
CDR3 protein: CASSSWTGVNYEQYF
CDR3 DNA: TGTGCCAGCAGCTCCTGGACAGGGGTTAATTACGAGCAGTACTTC

D gene: -
J gene: TRBJ1-5
V gene: TRBV6-5
clone size: -
CDR3 protein: CASSYSARADTQHF
CDR3 DNA: TGTGCCAGCAGTTACTCGGCTAGGGCAGATACGCAGCATTTT

D gene: -
J gene: TRBJ2-7
V gene: TRBV20-1
clone size: many
CDR3 protein: CSAPEVRAFEQYF
CDR3 DNA: TGCAGTGCTCCCGAGGTCCGAGCCTTTGAGCAGTACTTC

D gene: -
J gene: TRBJ1-5
V gene: TRBV12-3/TRBV12-4
clone size: -
CDR3 protein: CASSLKGQSNQPQHF
CDR3 DNA: TGTGCCAGCAGTTTAAAGGGGCAGAGCAATCAGCCCCAGCATTTT

D gene: -
J gene: TRBJ2-3
V gene: TRBV20-1
clone size: few
CDR3 protein: CSANRQSTDTQYF
CDR3 DNA: TGCAGTGCGAACCGACAGAGCACAGATACGCAGTATTTT

D gene: TRBD1
J gene: TRBJ2-1
V gene: TRBV20-1
clone size: few
CDR3 protein: CSARGQGANFF
CDR3 DNA: TGCAGTGCTAGGGGTCAGGGGGCCAACTTCTTC

D gene: TRBD1
J gene: TRBJ2-2
V gene: TRBV20-1
clone size: few
CDR3 protein: CSARDIMGQGNVGELFF
CDR3 DNA: TGCAGTGCTAGAGATATTATGGGACAGGGGAACGTCGGGGAGCTGTTTTTT

D gene: TRBD1
J gene: TRBJ2-7
V gene: TRBV9
clone size: few
CDR3 protein: CASSVAGDRWDYEQYF
CDR3 DNA: TGTGCCAGCAGCGTAGCTGGGGACAGGTGGGATTACGAGCAGTACTTC

D gene: TRBD2
J gene: TRBJ2-1
V gene: TRBV2
clone size: -
CDR3 protein: CASRESSGGGPNEQFF
CDR3 DNA: TGTGCCAGCAGAGAATCGAGCGGGGGGGGCCCCAATGAGCAGTTCTTC

D gene: -
J gene: TRBJ2-7
V gene: TRBV9
clone size: few
CDR3 protein: CASSVAPGHGDYEQYF
CDR3 DNA: TGTGCCAGCAGCGTAGCCCCGGGACACGGAGACTACGAGCAGTACTTC

D gene: TRBD1
J gene: TRBJ2-1
V gene: TRBV5-1
clone size: many
CDR3 protein: CASSFGQGSNEQFF
CDR3 DNA: TGCGCCAGCAGCTTCGGACAGGGGAGCAATGAGCAGTTCTTC

D gene: -
J gene: TRBJ1-1
V gene: TRBV29-1
clone size: few
CDR3 protein: CSGTGLNTEAFF
CDR3 DNA: TGCAGCGGGACCGGGTTGAACACTGAAGCTTTCTTT

D gene: -
J gene: TRBJ2-1
V gene: TRBV12-5
clone size: few
CDR3 protein: CASGVYNEQFF
CDR3 DNA: TGTGCTAGTGGCGTATACAATGAGCAGTTCTTC

D gene: -
J gene: TRBJ2-1
V gene: TRBV20-1
clone size: -
CDR3 protein: CSASGVSYNEQFF
CDR3 DNA: TGCAGTGCTAGTGGCGTCTCCTACAATGAGCAGTTCTTC

D gene: -
J gene: TRBJ1-3
V gene: TRBV6-6
clone size: -
CDR3 protein: CASRPTGNTIYF
CDR3 DNA: TGTGCCAGCAGACCTACTGGAAACACCATATATTTT

D gene: -
J gene: TRBJ2-1
V gene: TRBV7-9
clone size: few
CDR3 protein: CASSPAPGVFSYNEQFF
CDR3 DNA: TGTGCCAGCAGCCCCGCCCCCGGGGTATTCTCCTACAATGAGCAGTTCTTC

D gene: -
J gene: TRBJ2-5
V gene: TRBV6-1
clone size: -
CDR3 protein: CASSPVRGNQETQYF
CDR3 DNA: TGTGCCAGCAGCCCCGTACGGGGAAACCAAGAGACCCAGTACTTC

D gene: TRBD1
J gene: TRBJ2-7
V gene: TRBV5-1
clone size: -
CDR3 protein: CASSLARQGRSSYEQYF
CDR3 DNA: TGCGCCAGCAGCTTGGCGAGACAGGGGCGAAGCTCCTACGAGCAGTACTTC

D gene: -
J gene: TRBJ2-3
V gene: TRBV7-2
clone size: -
CDR3 protein: CASSRPRGATDTQYF
CDR3 DNA: TGTGCCAGCAGCCGACCCCGGGGGGCCACAGATACGCAGTATTTT

D gene: TRBD2
J gene: TRBJ2-7
V gene: TRBV5-4
clone size: few
CDR3 protein: CASSLEGLAAEQYF
CDR3 DNA: TGTGCCAGCAGCTTGGAGGGACTAGCGGCCGAGCAGTACTTC

D gene: -
J gene: TRBJ2-1
V gene: TRBV9
clone size: few
CDR3 protein: CASSVGRSSYNEQFF
CDR3 DNA: TGTGCCAGCAGCGTCGGACGGAGCTCCTACAATGAGCAGTTCTTC

D gene: -
J gene: TRBJ1-5
V gene: TRBV29-1
clone size: few
CDR3 protein: CSVVQGFNQPQHF
CDR3 DNA: TGCAGCGTTGTCCAAGGTTTCAATCAGCCCCAGCATTTT

D gene: -
J gene: TRBJ2-3
V gene: TRBV19
clone size: -
CDR3 protein: CASSILHSDLGTDTQYF
CDR3 DNA: TGTGCCAGTAGTATCCTCCACTCAGACCTGGGCACAGATACGCAGTATTTT

D gene: -
J gene: TRBJ2-3
V gene: TRBV12-3/TRBV12-4
clone size: few
CDR3 protein: CASSTGFADTQYF
CDR3 DNA: TGTGCCAGCAGTACAGGGTTTGCAGATACGCAGTATTTT

D gene: -
J gene: TRBJ2-7
V gene: TRBV29-1
clone size: many
CDR3 protein: CSAGTEYEQYF
CDR3 DNA: TGCAGCGCGGGGACCGAATACGAGCAGTACTTC

D gene: TRBD1
J gene: TRBJ2-5
V gene: TRBV29-1
clone size: -
CDR3 protein: CSVDNRGETQYF
CDR3 DNA: TGCAGCGTTGATAACAGGGGCGAGACCCAGTACTTC

D gene: -
J gene: TRBJ2-5
V gene: TRBV6-2/TRBV6-3
clone size: many
CDR3 protein: CASGSRRGKYQETQYF
CDR3 DNA: TGTGCCAGCGGATCGCGACGGGGGAAGTACCAAGAGACCCAGTACTTC